This T cell receptor (beta chain) was retrieved from a study of blood T cell repertoires in COVID-19. Assay: immunoSEQ multiplex PCR; the TCRdb copy retains only in-frame clones and omits some. Of nearly 60,000 clones listed, approximately 87% are singletons. This receptor was obtained from a man aged 35 to 55 with active COVID-19. Material for sequencing was peripheral blood.

The CDR3, as DNA: TGCAGCGCCACCGGGACAGGCTCTTCTCTCTATGGCTACACCTTC. It is translated as CSATGTGSSLYGYTF. The chain employs TRBV29-1 and TRBJ1-2, with 8 bases fitting TRBD1. J was trimmed by 4 bases and V by 7 bases; bases with no gene match: 14. CDR1 and CDR2 (germline): SQVTM, ANQGSEA. The CDR3 length is 15 residues.